The 32 T cell receptor beta chains below all came from one sample that was sequenced in a study of T-cell memory formation after mild COVID-19. TCRdb called the 5' RACE reads again in MiXCR, with one record for every CDR3 protein. The sample consists of around 62,000 distinct CDR3 sequences, 25% to 35% of them appearing once. The sequenced sample was PBMCs or a T cell subset sorted from them (not recorded which). The receptors stem from a man aged 18 to 29 who had mild COVID-19 (a few samples of this study predate the infection). Cell type and time point are not known.

The gene calls are TRBV7-9 and TRBJ2-5, with D possibly being TRBD2 (5 bases). Trimming cost V 6 bases and J 5 bases, with 13 bases left between them. The CDR3 has 13 amino acids. CDR1 is SEHNR and CDR2 is FQNEAQ in the germline V gene (reference sequence). CDR3 sequence: CASSSSERETQYF. DNA for the CDR3: TGTGCCAGCAGTTCCAGTGAGCGGGAGACCCAGTACTTC.

The chain couples TRBV3-1 to TRBJ2-7; possibly TRBD1 for D (6 bases). V was cut by 5 bases and J by 0 bases, with 17 bases left in between. Germline loops: CDR1 LGHDT, CDR2 YNNKEL (reference sequence). The CDR3 is made up of 16 amino acids. The CDR3 spells CASSKQVRQVSYEQYF. In nucleotides, the CDR3 is TGTGCCAGCAGCAAGCAAGTTAGACAGGTCTCCTACGAGCAGTACTTC.

This clonotype has more than one count but fewer than ten. The chain uses TRBV6-5 and TRBJ2-1, with a weak D call TRBD2 (5 bases). This CDR3 is built from 15 residues. Germline V gene data show CDR1 as MNHEY and CDR2 as SVGAGI. V dropped 5 bases and J dropped 4 bases, with 15 bases sitting between them. The CDR3 nucleotides are TGTGCCAGCAGTAAGGCGGGCTTGCCGTACAATGAGCAGTTCTTC. It encodes CASSKAGLPYNEQFF.

The chain carries TRBV10-3 and TRBJ2-1; D is unclear. With 7 bases removed from V and 7 bases from J, the gap between germline ends came to 11 bases. Per germline, CDR1 ENHRY and CDR2 SYGVKD. The CDR3 loop spans 12 amino acids. CDR3 amino acids: CAITDPRNEQFF. The CDR3 bases are TGTGCCATCACCGACCCAAGGAATGAGCAGTTCTTC.

The gene calls are TRBV15 and TRBJ1-5; the D gene is possibly TRBD1 (5 bases). From germline, CDR1 is LNHNV and CDR2 YYDKDF (reference sequence). The ends were cut back, 1 base at V and 4 bases at J, with 11 bases in the middle. The length of the CDR3 is 15 residues. CDR3 bases: TGTGCCACCAGCAGAGTACGGGGGATTAATCAGCCCCAGCATTTT. Translation: CATSRVRGINQPQHF.

This clonotype was detected only a few times. The chain uses TRBV18 and TRBJ2-1; D call uncertain. Trimming took 0 bases from V and 5 from J, leaving 5 bases between them. Per germline, CDR1 KGHSH and CDR2 LQKENI. The CDR3 runs 13 residues. This CDR3 is CASSPPQNNEQFF. CDR3 nucleotide sequence: TGTGCCAGCTCACCACCCCAGAACAATGAGCAGTTCTTC.

The count of this clonotype is one. The CDR3 region is CSARDLYSNQPQHF. CDR3 sequence (DNA): TGCAGTGCTAGAGATCTGTATAGCAATCAGCCCCAGCATTTT. J is TRBJ1-5 and V is TRBV20-1; D ambiguous. Germline V gene sequence: CDR1 DFQATT, CDR2 SNEGSKA (reference sequence). Deletions cut 0 bases from V and 0 bases from J, with 6 bases between. The CDR3 has 14 amino acids.

This clonotype came up many times. The chain's CDR3 is CASSYRENNEQFF. As DNA, the CDR3 is TGTGCCAGCAGTTACAGGGAAAACAATGAGCAGTTCTTC. The chain links TRBV6-2 or TRBV6-3 to TRBJ2-1; D is unresolved. The CDR3 covers 13 residues. V lost 2 bases to trimming and J lost 5 bases, with 7 bases between them. Per the germline V gene, CDR1 is MNHEY and CDR2 is SVGEGT.

The CDR3 here is CASSPRTGNYEQYV. In nucleotides, the CDR3 is TGCGCCAGCAGCCCACGAACGGGGAACTACGAGCAGTACGTC. V gene TRBV4-1 combines with J gene TRBJ2-7, with D possibly being TRBD2 (5 bases). CDR1 MGHRA and CDR2 YSYEKL come from the germline V gene. The CDR3 has 14 amino acids. Trimming left V 4 bases short and J 3 bases short, with 13 bases between.

The CDR3 loop reads CASSNDGLGNTEAFF. CDR3 DNA: TGTGCCAGCAGTAACGACGGCCTGGGGAACACTGAAGCTTTCTTT. V is TRBV6-5 and J is TRBJ1-1; no clear D. With 5 bases removed from V and 1 base from J, the gap between germline ends came to 14 bases. This CDR3 comprises 15 residues. Germline-derived CDR1 and CDR2 are MNHEY and SVGAGI.

A few counts support this clonotype. The chain has TRBV29-1 and TRBJ2-2; possibly TRBD1 or TRBD2 for D (5 bases each). V gave up 0 bases and J gave up 2 bases, with 13 bases separating them. The CDR3 covers 16 residues. Germline CDR1 SQVTM, CDR2 ANQGSEA. The CDR3 DNA sequence: TGCAGCGTTGAAGATCGGTGGGGGATTAACACCGGGGAGCTGTTTTTT. Its translation: CSVEDRWGINTGELFF.

This clonotype was seen more than once but under ten times. This chain links TRBV6-6 with TRBJ2-2; 8 bases align to TRBD1. Germline V gene sequence: CDR1 MNHNY, CDR2 SVGAGI (reference sequence). The length of the CDR3 is 15 residues. V trimming: 10 bases; J trimming: 6 bases; junction bases outside the gene matches: 13. Here the CDR3 reads CATPLGTGESGELFF. The DNA for the CDR3 is TGTGCCACCCCGCTGGGGACAGGAGAATCCGGGGAGCTGTTTTTT.

The chain joins TRBV29-1 to TRBJ2-1, with a tentative D call TRBD2 (5 bases). V gave up 6 bases and J gave up 0 bases, with 9 bases separating them. Per germline, CDR1 SQVTM and CDR2 ANQGSEA. The CDR3 is made up of 13 amino acids. The CDR3 protein is CSVVGSSYNEQFF. The CDR3 nucleotides read TGCAGCGTGGTAGGGAGCTCCTACAATGAGCAGTTCTTC.

The chain carries TRBV5-6 and TRBJ1-6; no clear D gene. Trimming removed 4 bases at V and 8 bases at J, with 10 bases between. The CDR3 spans 13 residues. CDR1 SGHDT and CDR2 YYEEEE come from the germline V gene. In DNA, the CDR3 is TGTGCCAGCAGCCCGGTTTCGGATTCACCCCTCCACTTT. Residues: CASSPVSDSPLHF.

This clonotype was counted between two and nine times. This chain connects TRBV7-9 to TRBJ2-3; either TRBD1 or TRBD2 may fit D (6 bases each). Trimming shortened V by 0 bases and J by 4 bases, and 11 bases separated the two germline ends. Germline V gives CDR1 SEHNR, CDR2 FQNEAQ (reference sequence). The CDR3 extends over 15 amino acids. The chain's CDR3 is CASSLAQGRSDTQYF. CDR3 coding DNA: TGTGCCAGCAGCTTAGCCCAGGGGAGGTCAGATACGCAGTATTTT.

The chain joins TRBV6-5 to TRBJ2-5; tentatively, D is TRBD1 (6 bases). Trimming shortened V by 6 bases and J by 2 bases, and 19 bases separated the two germline ends. This CDR3 contains 16 residues. CDR1 and CDR2 from the germline V gene are MNHEY and SVGAGI. The DNA of the CDR3 is TGTGCCAGCAGCACCGTTAGGGGGTACACACAAGAGACCCAGTACTTC. Translated: CASSTVRGYTQETQYF.

This sequence joins TRBV27 and TRBJ2-7; D may be TRBD1 (6 bases). In germline, CDR1 is MNHEY, CDR2 SMNVEV (reference sequence). The germline V and J ends were trimmed by 7 bases and 1 base, with 8 bases remaining between them. This CDR3 has 12 residues. The CDR3 nucleotides are TGTGCCAGCACCAGGGGTTCCTACGAGCAGTACGTC. This codes for CASTRGSYEQYV.

The rearrangement joins TRBV12-3 or TRBV12-4 to TRBJ2-3, with D perhaps assigned TRBD1 or TRBD2 (5 bases each). The CDR3 spans 14 residues. V shed 10 bases and J shed 0 bases, with 14 bases lying between them. CDR3 DNA: TGTGCCATTCCCGGGACCGAAAGCACAGATACGCAGTATTTT. It encodes CAIPGTESTDTQYF.

This clonotype was recorded at least ten times. The chain employs TRBV9 and TRBJ2-1, with TRBD2 matching over 8 bases. Germline V CDR1 and CDR2: SGDLS, YYNGEE. This CDR3 is built from 12 residues. V dropped 6 bases and J dropped 8; count of bases not matched to a gene: 4. The CDR3 sequence is CASTGTSDEQFF. CDR3 coding DNA: TGTGCCAGCACCGGGACTAGTGATGAGCAGTTCTTC.

The V gene is TRBV12-3 or TRBV12-4, the J gene TRBJ1-5, with a possible D match to TRBD1 (6 bases). With 7 bases removed from V and 6 bases from J, the gap between germline ends came to 16 bases. The CDR3 consists of 14 residues. CDR3 bases: TGTGCCAGCAATCTACAGGGCGGTAGTCAGCCCCAGCATTTT. This codes for CASNLQGGSQPQHF.

The CDR3 DNA reads as TGTGCCAGCAGCCAAGGGACAGGGCTAATCGTTGATGGCTACACCTTC. It encodes CASSQGTGLIVDGYTF. The chain joins TRBV3-1 to TRBJ1-2; TRBD1 matches at 8 bases. The germline gives CDR1 LGHDT, CDR2 YNNKEL (reference sequence). This CDR3 has 16 residues. Losses at the gene ends were 1 base for V and 6 bases for J; bases not matched to a gene: 10.

The chain couples TRBV7-9 to TRBJ1-2, with 11 nucleotides matching TRBD1. This CDR3 has 15 residues. Germline CDR1 and CDR2: SEHNR and FQNEAQ (reference sequence). After removal of 4 bases from V and 7 bases from J, the junction contained 8 bases not matched to a gene. The CDR3 region has the DNA TGTGCCAGCAGCTCGCCGGGACAGGGGGTCTTTGGCTACACCTTC. As protein: CASSSPGQGVFGYTF.

This clonotype showed up many times. The chain combines TRBV4-3 with TRBJ2-2; D not certain. The CDR3 sequence is 16 residues long. CDR1 and CDR2 from the germline V gene are LGHNA and YSLEER. The V end lost 0 bases, the J end lost 1 base, and 9 bases lay between the germline ends. The CDR3 bases are TGCGCCAGCAGCCAAGATAGGAGCGAGAACACCGGGGAGCTGTTTTTT. Amino acids: CASSQDRSENTGELFF.

This clonotype was observed at least ten times. V usage is TRBV20-1 and J usage is TRBJ2-7; D may be TRBD1 (6 bases). The germline V gene encodes CDR1 DFQATT and CDR2 SNEGSKA (reference sequence). V gave up 1 base and J gave up 0 bases, with 10 bases separating them. There are 14 residues in the CDR3. The DNA for the CDR3 is TGCAGTGCTAGAGGACAGGTTAGCTCCTACGAGCAGTACGTC. This translates into CSARGQVSSYEQYV.

This clonotype turned up a few times. The J gene is TRBJ2-3, the V gene TRBV7-2; D possibly corresponds to TRBD1 (6 bases). V lost 3 bases to trimming and J lost 5 bases, with 15 bases between them. The CDR3 totals 15 residues. Germline CDR1 and CDR2: SGHTA and FQGNSA. This CDR3 is CASSFGTSRVDTQYF. DNA for the CDR3: TGTGCCAGCAGCTTCGGGACAAGTAGGGTAGATACGCAGTATTTT.

This chain links TRBV20-1 with TRBJ1-1, with D perhaps TRBD1 (5 bases). The CDR3 spans 10 residues. The ends were cut back, 7 bases at V and 10 bases at J, with 13 bases in the middle. Germline V gene lookup returns CDR1 DFQATT and CDR2 SNEGSKA (reference sequence). This CDR3 is CSGGRRGAFF. As DNA, the CDR3 is TGCAGTGGGGGGAGGAGGGGAGCTTTCTTT.

This clonotype was found a few times. The genes are TRBV4-1 and TRBJ2-1, with D tentatively TRBD1 (7 bases). CDR3 size: 16 residues. V lost 1 base to trimming and J lost 2 bases, with 12 bases between them. CDR1 and CDR2 from the germline V gene are MGHRA and YSYEKL. The CDR3 region is CASSQAAGGTYNEQFF. CDR3 nucleotides: TGCGCCAGCAGCCAAGCAGCAGGGGGGACCTACAATGAGCAGTTCTTC.

This chain joins TRBV5-1 and TRBJ1-1, with a tentative D call TRBD1 (5 bases). Germline values: CDR1 SGHRS, CDR2 YFSETQ. CDR3 length: 17 amino acids. V was clipped by 1 base and J by 4 bases, with 20 bases between them. The CDR3 protein is CASSLRTLGVEVTEAFF. CDR3 sequence (DNA): TGCGCCAGCAGCTTGAGGACTTTGGGGGTAGAGGTCACTGAAGCTTTCTTT.

This clonotype has only a few counts. CDR3 bases: TGCAGTCTTGGTGGCAGCTCCTACGAGCAGTACGTC. Protein sequence: CSLGGSSYEQYV. The chain uses TRBV20-1 and TRBJ2-7; D remains ambiguous. Germline-derived CDR1 and CDR2 are DFQATT and SNEGSKA (reference sequence). The CDR3 spans 12 residues. Trimming took 8 bases from V and 0 from J, leaving 11 bases between them.

J is TRBJ1-5 and V is TRBV7-8; perhaps TRBD1 as D (5 bases). The CDR3 is made up of 16 amino acids. The V end was cut by 2 bases, the J end by 0 bases, with 11 bases between. Germline CDR1 reads SGHVS; CDR2 reads FQNEAQ. The CDR3 protein is CASSLRQKYSNQPQHF. CDR3 nucleotide sequence: TGTGCCAGCAGCTTAAGACAGAAATATAGCAATCAGCCCCAGCATTTT.

This clonotype was observed a few times. The rearrangement links TRBV5-4 to TRBJ2-7; TRBD1 is a possible D gene (7 bases). Germline V CDR1 and CDR2: SGHNT, YYREEE (reference sequence). Trimming shortened V by 4 bases and J by 6 bases, and 8 bases separated the two germline ends. The CDR3 spans 11 residues. The CDR3: CASSQGGEQYF. As DNA, the CDR3 is TGTGCCAGCAGCCAGGGGGGCGAGCAGTACTTC.

In this sample, this clonotype turned up a few times. J is TRBJ2-3 and V is TRBV11-2; D is unclear. Germline V gene data show CDR1 as SGHAT and CDR2 as FQNNGV. This CDR3 spans 14 amino acids. The ends were cut back, 0 bases at V and 6 bases at J, with 10 bases in the middle. This CDR3 reads CASSLEVRGDTQYF. The CDR3 DNA follows: TGTGCCAGCAGCTTAGAGGTTCGTGGGGATACGCAGTATTTT.